This entry features one T cell receptor (beta chain) sequence. This clone came up once. Which antigen it targets is not known. No base quality values were provided; no much bigger clone lies one nucleotide off. Inclusive of the bounding cysteine and phenylalanine, the CDR3 is 15 residues long. Left in the record is the CDR3 DNA by itself, 45 bases read in frame from the first base. The germline V gene (reference sequence) sets CDR1 to MNHEY and CDR2 to SMNVEV. Trimming takes 0 bases off V and 5 bases off J; junction bases not matched to a gene: 5. The entry originates in a study of T cell repertoires in MIS-A myocarditis (dated by TCRdb to 2021 to 2024). The immunoSEQ bias-controlled multiplex PCR was used to amplify TCRbeta CDR3 regions, which were then sequenced at high throughput. The source study handled its data this way. CDR3 sequences were collapsed and filtered by the immunoSEQ vendor pipeline to quantify abundance and frequency of each unique TCRbeta CDR3. Dominant CDR3 amino acid sequences were clustered with SARS-CoV-2-specific ImmuneCODE TCRbeta sequences by CD-HIT using a 90% global sequence identity threshold. Clones at frequencies from 0.1 to 1 were categorized as hyperexpanded, and clones at frequencies from 0.01 to 0.1 were categorized as large. The CDR3 amino acid sequences and the V and J gene assignments of the dominant clones were confirmed with MiXCR. The R stringdist package was used to compute Levenshtein distances between the patient clonotypes and the ImmuneCODE hits. TCRdb re-hosts the immuneACCESS table, in-frame sequences only. Its copies lack some clones; in the studies checked, an unresolved V gene accounts for under half of them, and the cause for the rest is not known. V, J and clone size are those of that table, while D and trimming were read from the DNA. The sample yields 9,500 to 12,000 clones; 85% to 90% were counted once. The top ten hold 2% to 2.5% of the sample.

The QIAamp DNA FFPE kit was used to extract genomic DNA from formalin-fixed paraffin-embedded autopsy tissue. The rearrangement combines TRBV27 with TRBJ2-7; 9 nucleotides in the junction match TRBD2. Sequencing was carried out using thoracic lymph node tissue obtained at autopsy. This clonotype was obtained from a man in his late teens or twenties with fulminant myocarditis from multisystem inflammatory syndrome in adults (MIS-A) after COVID-19. CDR3 reads: CASSLSLAGIDEQYF. The bases read TGTGCCAGCAGTTTATCGCTAGCGGGAATCGACGAGCAGTACTTC.